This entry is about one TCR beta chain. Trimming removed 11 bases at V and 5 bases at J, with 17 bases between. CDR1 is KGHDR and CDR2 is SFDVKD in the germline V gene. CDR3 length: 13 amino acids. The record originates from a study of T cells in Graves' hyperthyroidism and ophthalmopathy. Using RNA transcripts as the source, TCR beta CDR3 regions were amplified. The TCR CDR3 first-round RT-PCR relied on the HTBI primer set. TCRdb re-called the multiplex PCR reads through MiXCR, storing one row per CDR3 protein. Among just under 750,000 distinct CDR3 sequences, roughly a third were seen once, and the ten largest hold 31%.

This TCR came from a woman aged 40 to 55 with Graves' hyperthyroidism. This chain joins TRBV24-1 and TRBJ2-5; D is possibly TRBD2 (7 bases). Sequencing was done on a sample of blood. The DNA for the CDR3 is TGTGCCAGCAGAAGCGGGACACCCGAGACCCAGTACTTC. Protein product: CASRSGTPETQYF.